This TCR beta chain comes out of a study of shared clonotypes between healthy human individuals. Across the whole study: Per donor, CD8 memory used one plate, CD8 naive used two, CD4 memory used three and CD4 naive used three.

Replicate PCRs run on sorted subsets employed approximately 0.2 ug DNA, approximately 30,000 T cell genomes. Clones were read by immunoSEQ multiplex PCR, and TCRdb kept only the in-frame ones, dropping some. The repertoire has roughly 770,000 clones, roughly 96% of them found once; the top ten carry under 0.25%. From germline, CDR1 is MNHEY and CDR2 SMNVEV (reference sequence). Germline trimming cut 6 bases from V and 7 bases from J; bases unmatched to any gene: 7. The CDR3 consists of 15 residues. This clone was seen once. Positive CCR7 selection of CD45RO-negative cells yielded the naive CD8 cells, and terminally differentiated effector memory CD45RA+ cells were excluded. There were no recent acute infections or vaccinations among the donors, who were healthy HIV-negative adults.

The sequence was collected from a young man in good health. V and J are TRBV27 and TRBJ2-1, with 12 bases identical to TRBD2. Sequencing input: naive CD8+ T cells sorted from blood. The CDR3 region is CASRRTSGRPNEQFF. CDR3 coding DNA: TGTGCCAGCAGGCGAACTAGCGGGAGGCCGAATGAGCAGTTCTTC.